The T cell receptor (beta chain) described here comes from a study of T cells in localized non-small cell lung cancer (dated by TCRdb to 2019 to 2021). Notes on the research overall: The study examined T cell repertoires in approximately 240 patients with early-stage NSCLC and compared tumors with uninvolved tumor-adjacent lungs. The mean age of the NSCLC patients was just over 65 years, with fewer than 150 men and 100 to 110 women. The cohort comprised around 250 treatment-naïve NSCLC patients with resected, localized lung tumors.

Study-wide findings and limitations: Because multi-region tumor sequencing was not performed, intratumor heterogeneity could not be ruled out. A median of roughly 56 of the top 100 tumor clones were detected in paired uninvolved adjacent lung, and some 30 of these tumor clones were also found among the top 100 clones of the paired uninvolved adjacent lung. Because the study design was exploratory, TCR variables were selected using unadjusted p-values without false-discovery rate correction. The highest T cell clonality was observed in uninvolved tumor-adjacent lung, where clonality exceeded that of tumor, suggesting that antigenic responses were more focused in uninvolved tumor-adjacent lung. Higher blood T cell density associated with longer overall survival, while higher adjacent-lung clonality associated with shorter survival.

At diagnosis, peripheral blood, uninvolved tumor-adjacent lung and tumor were collected and were preserved as a mix of fresh-frozen and FFPE material. For TCR repertoire profiling, the blood samples were analyzed as peripheral blood mononuclear cells. Trimming at the junction amounts to 0 bases on V and 4 bases on J, and the germline ends lie 10 bases apart. From a lookup of the germline V gene (reference sequence), CDR1 and CDR2 are LNHNV and YYDKDF. The CDR3 goes from the cysteine to the phenylalanine over 15 residues. Only the CDR3 region is kept as DNA, spanning 45 bases read in frame from base 1. TCR beta CDR3 regions were sequenced from DNA using the immunoSEQ Assay. The authors processed their data as follows. To compute T cell density, TCR beta template counts were normalized to usable DNA, which was estimated by amplifying housekeeping genes. Richness was estimated using the preseqR package, with extrapolation to 400,000 templates for PBMC samples and to 120,000 templates for tissue samples. Clonality was defined by subtracting Pielou's evenness from one. Differential abundance testing on productive amino-acid clonotypes, with a minimum total count of 5 and an alpha of 0.1, was used to identify tissue-enriched TCRs. Repertoire overlap between compartments was quantified with the Jaccard Index and Morisita Overlap Index. GLIPH grouped TCR beta CDR3s together with public tetramer-defined viral CDR3s, and a viral motif had to include at least three viral sequences and also show V-gene enrichment. TCRdb stores this immuneACCESS table with in-frame sequences only. Part of the clones is absent; in the studies checked, under half of the shortfall reflects unresolved V genes, and no reason is known for the rest. V, J and clone size are taken as reported in that table, and D and trimming were inferred from the DNA itself. The sample yields 31,000 or so clones; approximately 86% were counted once. The ten largest make up approximately 4% of the sample.

To note about this clone: No cognate antigen has been identified for it. No much larger clonotype is one base removed from it; base qualities were not supplied.

The rearrangement joined TRBV15 to TRBJ1-5; the D gene is not confidently resolved. This material consisted of peripheral blood mononuclear cells, taken before any cancer treatment. The clonotype comes from a woman aged 40-69 years with stage III lung adenocarcinoma. The nucleotide sequence is TGTGCCACCAGCAGAGATTCGGGCCTTAATCAGCCCCAGCATTTT. Its product reads: CATSRDSGLNQPQHF.